These T cell receptor beta chains were read from a single sample in a study of blood T cell repertoires in COVID-19. Assay: immunoSEQ multiplex PCR; the TCRdb copy retains only in-frame clones and omits some. The sample contains 150,000 to 200,000 clones, over 75% of which appear only once. The specimen sequenced was peripheral blood. Receptors originate from a man aged 45-65 years who had recovered from COVID-19. The CDR3 runs from the conserved cysteine through the conserved F or W. D genes are given only for firm matches. Clone size is not always given. Where it is, it says once, few, many or a class for expanded clones.

.	TRBJ2-3	TRBV6-5	.	TGTGCCACCATCCAACGGGATACGCAGTATTTT	CATIQRDTQYF
.	TRBJ2-7	TRBV29-1	.	TGCAGCGTTGAATCTGCTAGCTACGAGCAGTACTTC	CSVESASYEQYF
TRBD2	TRBJ2-7	TRBV11-2	few	TGTGCCAGCAGCTTAGCGGGAGGGCCCTACGAGCAGTACTTC	CASSLAGGPYEQYF
TRBD1	TRBJ2-7	TRBV27	.	TGTGCCAGCAGTCCGGGACAGGTGCAGTACTTC	CASSPGQVQYF
.	TRBJ1-3	TRBV29-1	.	TGCAGCGTCGCCTTAACAGTATTGGGGGCCACCATATATTTT	CSVALTVLGATIYF
TRBD2	TRBJ2-1	TRBV9	.	TGTGCCAGCAGCGTAGGAGCGGGAGAGACCTACAATGAGCAGTTCTTC	CASSVGAGETYNEQFF
TRBD2	TRBJ2-1	TRBV5-1	.	TGCGCCAGCAGCAAAACAAGGCGGGAGGCCTACAATGAGCAGTTCTTC	CASSKTRREAYNEQFF
.	TRBJ1-3	TRBV7-9	.	TGTGCCAGCAGCCATGGACGGGGATTTCTTGGAAACACCATATATTTT	CASSHGRGFLGNTIYF
.	TRBJ1-1	TRBV6-6	.	TGTGCCAGCGCCCCGGACACTGAAGCTTTCTTT	CASAPDTEAFF
TRBD2	TRBJ2-2	TRBV29-1	.	TGCAGCGTGACTAGCGGGGGGGGCACCGGGGAGCTGTTTTTT	CSVTSGGGTGELFF
TRBD1	TRBJ2-5	TRBV6-6	.	TGTGCCAGCAACGACAGGGAAGAGACCCAGTACTTC	CASNDREETQYF
.	TRBJ2-2	TRBV30	.	TGTGCCTGGAGTTCACAGTCCCACGGGGAGCTGTTTTTT	CAWSSQSHGELFF
.	TRBJ1-1	TRBV7-4	.	TGTGCCAGCAGCTTAGTTCCCGGCCAGGGCCAGAACACTGAAGCTTTCTTT	CASSLVPGQGQNTEAFF
TRBD1	TRBJ2-5	TRBV7-2	.	TGTGCCAGCAGCCTGAACAGGGGACAAGAGACCCAGTACTTC	CASSLNRGQETQYF
.	TRBJ2-3	TRBV11-3	.	TGTGCCAGCAGCGTTTACACCTCAGATACGCAGTATTTT	CASSVYTSDTQYF
.	TRBJ1-2	TRBV25-1	few	TGTGCCAGCAGTGAGGGGGCAGGGGGCTACACCTTC	CASSEGAGGYTF
TRBD2	TRBJ2-7	TRBV6-6	.	TGTGCCAGCAGGTCGACTAGCGGAAGCTACGAGCAGTACTTC	CASRSTSGSYEQYF
TRBD1	TRBJ1-3	TRBV25-1	.	TGTGCCAGCAGTCCATGGACAGGGAGCAACACCATATATTTT	CASSPWTGSNTIYF
.	TRBJ1-5	TRBV19	.	TGTGCCACCCAACCCCGGGGGACTAGCAATCAGCCCCAGCATTTT	CATQPRGTSNQPQHF
TRBD1	TRBJ2-7	TRBV28	.	TGTGCCAGCAGCCCAAGCAGGGGGACCTACGAGCAGTACTTC	CASSPSRGTYEQYF
.	TRBJ2-7	TRBV21-1	.	TGTGCCAGCAGCAAATCTAAGGACAGGGGAAGGACCGTCAACGAGCAGTACTTC	CASSKSKDRGRTVNEQYF
TRBD1	TRBJ1-2	TRBV6-5	.	TGTGCCAGCAGTTGGGGACAGGAACGGAGCGATGGCTACACCTTC	CASSWGQERSDGYTF